The T cell receptor beta chain described here comes from a study of T cell repertoires in cytomegalovirus infection. Study as a whole: Well-studied HLA-B-restricted epitopes and recently identified HLA-C-restricted epitopes of CMV were both used in the study. Study-wide results and caveats: Dominant in the ex vivo response were TCR beta clonotypes restricted by HLA-C and specific for CMV.

TCRdb passed the reads through MiXCR, listing each CDR3 protein once. Of around 360,000 distinct CDR3 sequences detected, roughly a third appear once; the ten largest clones hold approximately 13%. Points on this clonotype: As yet, its antigen is unknown.

V lost 3 bases and J 8 bases, leaving 14 bases between the germline ends. The CDR3 extends over 14 amino acids. Sample: cultured PBMCs, taken from culture after CMV antigen stimulation. The TCR was taken from a human donor in good health (CMV status not recorded). Some clones in this sample may be carry-over from other donors' samples. The V and J genes are TRBV12-3 or TRBV12-4 and TRBJ2-1, with D perhaps matching TRBD1 (7 bases). The CDR3 nucleotides are TGTGCCAGCAGTTTGGGGGGACAGTCCCATGAGCAGTTCTTC. Translated: CASSLGGQSHEQFF.